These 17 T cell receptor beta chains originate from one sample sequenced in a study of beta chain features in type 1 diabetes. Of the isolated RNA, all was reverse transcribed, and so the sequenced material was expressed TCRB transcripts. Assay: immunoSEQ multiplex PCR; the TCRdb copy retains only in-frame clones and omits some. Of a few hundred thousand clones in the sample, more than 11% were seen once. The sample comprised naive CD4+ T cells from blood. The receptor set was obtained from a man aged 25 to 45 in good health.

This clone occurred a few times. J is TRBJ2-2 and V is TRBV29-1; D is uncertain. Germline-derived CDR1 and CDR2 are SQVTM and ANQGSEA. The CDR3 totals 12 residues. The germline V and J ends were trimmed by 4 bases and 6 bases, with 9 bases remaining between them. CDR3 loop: CSVVKGPGELFF. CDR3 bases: TGCAGCGTTGTAAAGGGCCCCGGGGAGCTGTTTTTT.

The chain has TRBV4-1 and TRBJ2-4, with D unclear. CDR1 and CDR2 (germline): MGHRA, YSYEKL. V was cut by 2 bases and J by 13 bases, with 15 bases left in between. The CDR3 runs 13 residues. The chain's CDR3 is CASSQLPNLVQYF. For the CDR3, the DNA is TGCGCCAGCAGCCAACTACCTAACTTGGTGCAGTACTTC.

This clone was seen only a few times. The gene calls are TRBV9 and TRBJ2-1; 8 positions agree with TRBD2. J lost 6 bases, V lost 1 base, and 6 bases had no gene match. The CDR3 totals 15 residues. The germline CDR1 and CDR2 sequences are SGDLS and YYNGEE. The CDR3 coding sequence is TGTGCCAGCAGCGTAACGGGAGGGTTAGGCAATGAGCAGTTCTTC. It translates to CASSVTGGLGNEQFF.

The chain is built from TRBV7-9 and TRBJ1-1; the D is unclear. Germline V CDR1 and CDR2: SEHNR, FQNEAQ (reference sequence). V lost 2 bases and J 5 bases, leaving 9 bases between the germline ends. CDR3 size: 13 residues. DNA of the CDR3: TGTGCCAGCAGCTTACTACATACTACTGAAGCTTTCTTT. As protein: CASSLLHTTEAFF. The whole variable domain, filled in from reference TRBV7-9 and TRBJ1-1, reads DTGVSQNPRHKITKRGQNVTFRCDPISEHNRLYWYRQTLGQGPEFLTYFQNEAQLEKSRLLSDRFSAERPKGSFSTLEIQRTEQGDSAMYLCASSLLHTTEAFFGQGTRLTVV.

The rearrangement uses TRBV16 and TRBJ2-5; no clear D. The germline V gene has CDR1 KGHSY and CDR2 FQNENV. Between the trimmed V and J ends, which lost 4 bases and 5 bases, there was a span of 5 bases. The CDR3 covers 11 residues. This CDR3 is CASSLRETQYF. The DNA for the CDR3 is TGTGCCAGCAGCCTTCGGGAGACCCAGTACTTC.

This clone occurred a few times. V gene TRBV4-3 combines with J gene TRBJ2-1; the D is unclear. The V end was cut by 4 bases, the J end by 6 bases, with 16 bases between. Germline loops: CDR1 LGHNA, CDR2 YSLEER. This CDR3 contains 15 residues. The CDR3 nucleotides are TGCGCCAGCAGCCCCATGGTCACTCTGGGCAATGAGCAGTTCTTC. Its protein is CASSPMVTLGNEQFF.

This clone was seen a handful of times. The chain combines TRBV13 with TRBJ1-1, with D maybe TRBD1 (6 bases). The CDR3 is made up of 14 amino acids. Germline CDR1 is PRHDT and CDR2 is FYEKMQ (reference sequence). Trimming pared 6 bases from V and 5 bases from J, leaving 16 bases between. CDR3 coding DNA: TGTGCCAGCAGACCCAACGGAGGGGGAACTGAAGCTTTCTTT. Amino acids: CASRPNGGGTEAFF.

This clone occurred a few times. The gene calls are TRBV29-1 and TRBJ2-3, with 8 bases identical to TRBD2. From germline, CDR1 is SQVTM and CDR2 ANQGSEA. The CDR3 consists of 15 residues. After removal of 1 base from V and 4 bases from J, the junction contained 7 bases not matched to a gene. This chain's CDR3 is CSVEAASGSPDTQYF. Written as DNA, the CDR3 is TGCAGCGTTGAAGCAGCCAGCGGGAGTCCAGATACGCAGTATTTT.

DNA for the CDR3: TGTGCCAGCAGTGAACAAGGAAATGAGCAGTTCTTC. Protein sequence: CASSEQGNEQFF. J is TRBJ2-1 and V is TRBV6-1; no clear D. The CDR3 loop spans 12 amino acids. Trimming cost V 2 bases and J 7 bases, with 6 bases left between them. Germline CDR1 is MNHNS and CDR2 is SASEGT.

In DNA, the CDR3 is TGCAGCGCCCAAGGGGGGCTAGCGGGGGCCAGTAGGGGTGAGCAGTTCTTC. Amino acids: CSAQGGLAGASRGEQFF. The chain has TRBV29-1 and TRBJ2-1; 10 positions agree with TRBD2. Trimming at V came to 7 bases and at J to 9 bases, leaving 21 bases not matched to a gene. Germline assignment: CDR1 SQVTM and CDR2 ANQGSEA. CDR3 size: 17 residues.

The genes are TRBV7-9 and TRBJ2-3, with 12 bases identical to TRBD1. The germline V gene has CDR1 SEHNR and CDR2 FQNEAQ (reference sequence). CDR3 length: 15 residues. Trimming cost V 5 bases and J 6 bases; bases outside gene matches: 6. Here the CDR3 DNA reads TGTGCCAGCAGCCCGGGACAGGGGGCTGCCGATACGCAGTATTTT. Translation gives CASSPGQGAADTQYF.

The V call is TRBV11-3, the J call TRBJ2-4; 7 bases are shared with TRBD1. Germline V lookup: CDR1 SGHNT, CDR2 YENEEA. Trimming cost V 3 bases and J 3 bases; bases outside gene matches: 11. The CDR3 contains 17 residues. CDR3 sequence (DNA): TGTGCCAGCAGCTTCGCTACCGACAGGGTCGGCAAAAACATTCAGTACTTC. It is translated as CASSFATDRVGKNIQYF.

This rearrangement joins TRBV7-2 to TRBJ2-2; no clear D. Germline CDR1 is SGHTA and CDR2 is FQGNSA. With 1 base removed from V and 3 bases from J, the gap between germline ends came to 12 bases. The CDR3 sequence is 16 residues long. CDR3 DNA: TGTGCCAGCAGCTTAGTGACTTTCTGGGACACCGGGGAGCTGTTTTTT. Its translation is CASSLVTFWDTGELFF.

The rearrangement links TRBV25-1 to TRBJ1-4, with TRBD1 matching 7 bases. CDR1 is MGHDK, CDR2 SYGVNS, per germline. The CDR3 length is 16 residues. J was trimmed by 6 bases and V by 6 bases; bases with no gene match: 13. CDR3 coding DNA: TGTGCCAGCAGCGGAATGAGACAGGGTGGCGATGAAAAACTGTTTTTT. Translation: CASSGMRQGGDEKLFF.

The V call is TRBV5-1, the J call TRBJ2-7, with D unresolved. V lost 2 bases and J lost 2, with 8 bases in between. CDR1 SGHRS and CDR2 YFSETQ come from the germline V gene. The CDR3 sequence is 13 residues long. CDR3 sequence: CASSFNPTYEQYV. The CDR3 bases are TGCGCCAGCAGCTTTAACCCTACCTACGAGCAGTACGTC.

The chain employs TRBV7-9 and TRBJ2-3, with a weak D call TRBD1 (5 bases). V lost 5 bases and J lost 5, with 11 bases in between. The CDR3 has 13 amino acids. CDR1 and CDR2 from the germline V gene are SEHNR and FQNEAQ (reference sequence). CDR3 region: CASSQDGQDTQYF. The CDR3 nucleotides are TGTGCCAGCAGCCAGGATGGACAAGATACGCAGTATTTT. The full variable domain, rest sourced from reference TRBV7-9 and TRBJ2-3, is DTGVSQNPRHKITKRGQNVTFRCDPISEHNRLYWYRQTLGQGPEFLTYFQNEAQLEKSRLLSDRFSAERPKGSFSTLEIQRTEQGDSAMYLCASSQDGQDTQYFGPGTRLTVL.

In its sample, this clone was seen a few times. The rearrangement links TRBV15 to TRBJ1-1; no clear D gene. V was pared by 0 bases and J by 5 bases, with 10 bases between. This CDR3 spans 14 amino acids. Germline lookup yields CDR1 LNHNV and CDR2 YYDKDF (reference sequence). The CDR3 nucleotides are TGTGCCACCAGCAGAGATGGCGGACGGACTGAAGCTTTCTTT. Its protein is CATSRDGGRTEAFF.